This entry is about one T cell receptor beta chain. This clonotype was found a few times. Its antigen remains unidentified. No much larger clone is present one base from it, and per-base qualities are unavailable. The data stem from a study of T-cell reconstitution after alpha-beta-depleted transplantation in children (dated by TCRdb to about 2016). Describing the broader study: Using TCR repertoire profiling, the study followed T-cell immune reconstitution in a quantitative way in children after TCRalphabeta/CD19-depleted allogeneic hematopoietic cell transplantation. Points the paper makes about the study in general: The high TCRbeta diversity at day 60 in some patients was ascribed to recipient T cells and intrathymic progenitors that had survived conditioning. Hyperexpanded clone frequencies declined over subsequent months; after one year, T-cell counts and TCRbeta diversity were mostly attributed to newly produced T cells. The apparently early alphabetaT-cell count recovery about two months after transplant was reportedly dependent on only several hundred rapidly expanded clones derived from non-depleted graft cells.

The sample's treatment or condition label, decoded: allogeneic hematopoietic cell transplantation with graft depleted of TCRalphabeta T cells and CD19 B cells. Transplant recipients were children who received TCRalphabeta/CD19-depleted allogeneic hematopoietic cell grafts. The protocol used for the library was PCR. TCRdb records Illumina HiSeq 2500 as the sequencer. Molecular barcoding was employed in the preparation of TCR libraries, with unique molecular identifiers being used to normalize TCRbeta repertoire quantification. TCRdb redid the processing of the public reads, applying fastp at Q25 and MiXCR, and retained in-frame beta chains. One record per CDR3 amino acid sequence lists the most common genes and DNA. The sample data list 400,000 to 450,000 distinct CDR3 sequences, and about 40% of these were observed just once. Of the sample, 27% is held by the ten largest clones. The TCR originated in a girl between 2 and 10 years old with aplastic anemia, due to receive a stem cell transplant. Material: PBMCs, obtained before TCRalphabeta/CD19-depleted stem cell transplant.

The CDR3 reads CASSWRPGPQETQYF. The DNA reads as follows: TGCGCCAGCAGCTGGCGGCCAGGGCCCCAAGAGACCCAGTACTTC. The rearranged segments are TRBV5-1 and TRBJ2-5, with TRBD1 as a weak D call on 5 bases. The germline V gene gives CDR1 as SGHRS and CDR2 as YFSETQ. The CDR3 sequence holds 15 residues, the cysteine and phenylalanine included. Here the CDR3 DNA is all that survives: 45 bases in frame from base 1. V was cut back by 3 bases and J by 1 base, leaving a gap of 13 bases between them.